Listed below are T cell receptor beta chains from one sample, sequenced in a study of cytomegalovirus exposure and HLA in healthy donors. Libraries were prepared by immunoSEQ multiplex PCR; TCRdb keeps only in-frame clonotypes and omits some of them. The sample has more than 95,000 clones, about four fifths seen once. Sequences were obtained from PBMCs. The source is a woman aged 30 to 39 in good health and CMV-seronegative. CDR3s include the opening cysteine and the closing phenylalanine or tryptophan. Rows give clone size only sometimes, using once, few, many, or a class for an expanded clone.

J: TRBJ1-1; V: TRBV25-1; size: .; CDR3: CASSPGRPGNTEAFF
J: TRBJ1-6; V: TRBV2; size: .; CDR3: CASKVGESPLHF
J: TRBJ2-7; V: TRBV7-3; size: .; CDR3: CASSVSGRFGEQYF
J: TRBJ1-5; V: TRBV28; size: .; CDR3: CASSPSTGFGNQPQHF
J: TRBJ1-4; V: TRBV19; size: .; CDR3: CASSMGTAPEKLFF
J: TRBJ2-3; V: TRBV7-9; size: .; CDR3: CASSRRQGTDTQYF
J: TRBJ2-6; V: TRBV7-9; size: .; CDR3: CASSLELAGANVLTF
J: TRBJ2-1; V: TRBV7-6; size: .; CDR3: CASSSPSGRYNEQFF
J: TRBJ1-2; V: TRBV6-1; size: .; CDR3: CASRTPGQGTYGYTF
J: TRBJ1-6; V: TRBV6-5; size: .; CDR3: CASSYKQINNSPLHF
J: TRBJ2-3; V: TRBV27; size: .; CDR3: CASSLEGRGRDTQYF
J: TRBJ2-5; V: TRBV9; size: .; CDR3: CASSVRGQGETQYF
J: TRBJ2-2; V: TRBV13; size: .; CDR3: CASRGLAAPSNTGELFF
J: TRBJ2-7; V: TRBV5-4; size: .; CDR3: CASSTGQGLYEQYF
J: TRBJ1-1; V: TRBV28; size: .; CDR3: CASSLYRAQGDTEAFF
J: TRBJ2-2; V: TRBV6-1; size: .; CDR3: CASSLLAGAGGELFF
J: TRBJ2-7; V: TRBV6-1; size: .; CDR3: CASSEQREGSYEQYF
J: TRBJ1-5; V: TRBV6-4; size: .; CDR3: CASRLDRSQPQHF
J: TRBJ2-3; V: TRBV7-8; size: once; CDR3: CASLPGTSGRGSTDTQYF
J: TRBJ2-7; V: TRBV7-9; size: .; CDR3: CASSLSRYEQYF
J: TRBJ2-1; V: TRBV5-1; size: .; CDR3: CASSPTLRNNEQFF
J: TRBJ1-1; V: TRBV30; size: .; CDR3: CAFTGQGASHTEAFF
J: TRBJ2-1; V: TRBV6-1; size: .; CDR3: CASSEAANNEQFF
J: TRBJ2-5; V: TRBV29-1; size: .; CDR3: CSVGSSGRGETQYF
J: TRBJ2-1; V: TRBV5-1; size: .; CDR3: CASSPEAEYNEQFF
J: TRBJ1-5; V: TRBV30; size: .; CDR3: CAWSVSSNQPQHF
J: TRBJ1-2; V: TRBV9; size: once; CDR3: CASSVSGGYGYTF
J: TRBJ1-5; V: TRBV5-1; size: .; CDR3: CASSSGQGGNQPQHF
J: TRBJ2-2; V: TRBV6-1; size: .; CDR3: CASSGGTGGSNTGELFF
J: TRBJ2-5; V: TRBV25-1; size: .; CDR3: CASTLAGQETQYF
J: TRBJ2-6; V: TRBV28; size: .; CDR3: CASAGGLTGANVLTF
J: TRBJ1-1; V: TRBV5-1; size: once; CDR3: CASSSDRVLTPMNTEAFF
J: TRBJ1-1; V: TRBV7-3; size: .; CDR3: CASSRDRGALAFF
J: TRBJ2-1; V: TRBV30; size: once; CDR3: CAWSLTSFQFF
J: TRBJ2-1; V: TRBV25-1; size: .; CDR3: CASSEGLAGGSYNEQFF
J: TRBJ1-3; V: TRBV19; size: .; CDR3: CASQQGSGNTIYF
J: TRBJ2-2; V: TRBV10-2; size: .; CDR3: CATSGRTGGIAGGSGELFF
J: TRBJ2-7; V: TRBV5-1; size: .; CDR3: CASSLAGGSYEQYF
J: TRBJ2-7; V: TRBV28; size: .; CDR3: CASSLQGYEQYF
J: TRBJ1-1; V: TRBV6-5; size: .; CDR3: CASRGFRGNTEAFF